One and the same sample provided the 18 T cell receptor beta chains below, sequenced in a study of blood T cell repertoires in COVID-19. The method was immunoSEQ multiplex PCR; TCRdb's version includes in-frame clones alone and lacks a portion of them. Among 340,000 or so clones listed, around nine tenths were seen once. Sequenced material: peripheral blood. Source of these receptors: a man aged 45-65 years with active or convalescent COVID-19.

The chain is built from TRBV11-2 and TRBJ2-7; D ambiguous. The V and J ends lost 5 bases and 0 bases respectively, with 11 bases between them. This CDR3 has 14 residues. Germline V gene lookup returns CDR1 SGHAT and CDR2 FQNNGV. This chain's CDR3 is CASSRQRPSYEQYF. Written as DNA, the CDR3 is TGTGCCAGCAGCCGCCAGCGCCCCTCCTACGAGCAGTACTTC. The complete variable domain, with remaining parts taken from reference TRBV11-2 and TRBJ2-7, reads EAGVAQSPRYKIIEKRQSVAFWCNPISGHATLYWYQQILGQGPKLLIQFQNNGVVDDSQLPKDRFSAERLKGVDSTLKIQPAKLEDSAVYLCASSRQRPSYEQYFGPGTRLTVT.

The chain uses TRBV2 and TRBJ2-1; TRBD1 aligns across 7 bases. This CDR3 region has 13 residues. V dropped 4 bases and J dropped 9; count of bases not matched to a gene: 6. Germline V lookup: CDR1 SNHLY, CDR2 FYNNEI. The CDR3 DNA sequence: TGTGCCAGCAGTGGACAGGGTTTGGGTGAGCAGTTCTTC. This gives the protein CASSGQGLGEQFF.

This clone was observed a single time. V is TRBV3-1 (or the pseudogene TRBV3-2) and J is TRBJ1-2, with TRBD1 identical over 9 bases. The J segment lost 5 bases and the V segment lost 2 bases, leaving 9 bases of the junction unmatched. The CDR3 is 16 amino acids. Germline CDR1 and CDR2: LGHDT and YNNKEL (reference sequence). The CDR3 DNA reads as TGTGCCAGCAGCCAACGAGGGACAGGGAGTAAGTATGGCTACACCTTC. This translates into CASSQRGTGSKYGYTF.

The chain couples TRBV19 to TRBJ1-2; 7 positions match TRBD1. Germline values: CDR1 LNHDA, CDR2 SQIVND (reference sequence). V gave up 4 bases and J gave up 0 bases; unmatched junction bases: 8. CDR3 length: 16 amino acids. The CDR3 DNA reads TGTGCCAGTAGTACTTCAGGGGGACCGTCTAACTATGGCTACACCTTC. Translating it yields CASSTSGGPSNYGYTF.

The chain is built from TRBV6-5 and TRBJ2-1; D call uncertain. The CDR3 length is 14 residues. V dropped 2 bases and J dropped 10 bases, with 15 bases sitting between them. CDR1 is MNHEY and CDR2 is SVGAGI in the germline V gene. The CDR3 DNA reads as TGTGCCAGCAGTTACAACCCCGGTCAGCGAGAGCAGTTCTTC. Translated, it gives CASSYNPGQREQFF.

The J gene is TRBJ2-2, the V gene TRBV28, with 11 bases lining up with TRBD2. The V gene's germline CDR1 is MDHEN and CDR2 SYDVKM. V lost 2 bases and J lost 2; bases outside the gene matches: 4. The CDR3 contains 17 residues. CDR3 DNA: TGTGCCAGCAGTTTACTAGCGGGAGGCCCAAACACCGGGGAGCTGTTTTTT. Its protein product is CASSLLAGGPNTGELFF.

CDR3 in DNA: TGTGCCTGGAGTGTACAGGAGGGGAGCACTGAAGCTTTCTTT. Its protein is CAWSVQEGSTEAFF. The chain uses TRBV30 and TRBJ1-1; a possible D gene is TRBD1 (5 bases). Germline lookup yields CDR1 GTSNPN and CDR2 SVGIG (reference sequence). This CDR3 spans 14 amino acids. Trimming stripped 0 bases from V and 4 bases from J, with 12 bases between. The variable domain in full, completed from reference TRBV30 and TRBJ1-1, reads SQTIHQWPATLVQPVGSPLSLECTVEGTSNPNLYWYRQAAGRGLQLLFYSVGIGQISSEVPQNLSASRPQDRQFILSSKKLLLSDSGFYLCAWSVQEGSTEAFFGQGTRLTVV.

The rearrangement joins TRBV19 to TRBJ1-2, with D unresolved. The CDR3 has 14 residues. With 7 bases removed from V and 4 bases from J, the gap between germline ends came to 16 bases. CDR1 is LNHDA and CDR2 is SQIVND in the germline V gene (reference sequence). CDR3 loop: CASNNGRDGYGYTF. CDR3 DNA sequence: TGTGCCAGTAACAACGGGAGGGATGGCTATGGCTACACCTTC.

The chain recombines TRBV27 with TRBJ2-1; 8 nucleotides line up with TRBD2. This CDR3 spans 14 amino acids. Per the germline V gene, CDR1 is MNHEY and CDR2 is SMNVEV (reference sequence). J was trimmed by 5 bases and V by 5 bases; bases with no gene match: 5. The CDR3 reads CASSKVAGNNEQFF. In DNA, the CDR3 is TGTGCCAGCAGTAAGGTAGCGGGGAACAATGAGCAGTTCTTC.

This chain links TRBV7-2 with TRBJ1-6; 7 bases map to TRBD1. The germline V gene has CDR1 SGHTA and CDR2 FQGNSA. The CDR3 has 14 amino acids. J was trimmed by 11 bases and V by 2 bases; bases with no gene match: 6. The CDR3 DNA reads as TGTGCCAGCAGCTTAAGGAAGGGGGCTCCACCCCTCCACTTT. As protein: CASSLRKGAPPLHF.

This clone occurred once. This chain connects TRBV30 to TRBJ1-2; 8 bases are a match to TRBD1. The CDR3 totals 14 residues. Germline CDR1 reads GTSNPN; CDR2 reads SVGIG (reference sequence). Trimming removed 0 bases from V and 6 bases from J; junction bases left unmatched: 6. CDR3 nucleotides: TGTGCCTGGAGTGTCAGTGTGACAGGGGATGGCTACACCTTC. It is translated as CAWSVSVTGDGYTF.

CDR3 sequence reads: CASRPWDRVGNGYTF. Here the CDR3 DNA reads TGTGCCAGCAGACCGTGGGACAGGGTGGGAAACGGCTACACCTTC. The chain has TRBV6-5 and TRBJ1-2; 9 nucleotides agree with TRBD1. V lost 6 bases and J lost 8; bases outside the gene matches: 13. The germline gives CDR1 MNHEY, CDR2 SVGAGI. CDR3 length: 15 amino acids.

The chain uses TRBV7-9 and TRBJ1-2; 11 bases are a match to TRBD1. Germline V gene sequence: CDR1 SEHNR, CDR2 FQNEAQ (reference sequence). The CDR3 is made up of 15 amino acids. J gave up 4 bases and V 4 bases, and 5 bases lay outside the gene matches. CDR3 nucleotide sequence: TGTGCCAGCAGCTCATGGACAGGGGGCGTCTATGGCTACACCTTC. This encodes CASSSWTGGVYGYTF.

The chain employs TRBV29-1 and TRBJ2-5; 7 bases are shared with TRBD1. Looked up from germline, CDR1 is SQVTM and CDR2 is ANQGSEA. The CDR3 covers 15 residues. J gave up 5 bases and V 7 bases, and 16 bases lay outside the gene matches. CDR3 coding DNA: TGCAGCGCAAAATTGGGGGCAGGGGGTGTCGAGACCCAGTACTTC. This encodes CSAKLGAGGVETQYF.

Only one count was recorded for this clone. The chain links TRBV6-5 to TRBJ2-5, with a weak D call TRBD2 (6 bases). With 2 bases removed from V and 7 bases from J, the gap between germline ends came to 11 bases. This CDR3 has 13 amino acids. CDR1 MNHEY and CDR2 SVGAGI come from the germline V gene. Here the CDR3 reads CASSYGTFGTQYF. The CDR3 coding sequence is TGTGCCAGCAGTTACGGGACTTTCGGGACCCAGTACTTC.

The CDR3 region is CAISESDRVNTEAFF. The CDR3 DNA is TGTGCCATCAGTGAGTCGGACAGGGTGAACACTGAAGCTTTCTTT. J is TRBJ1-1 and V is TRBV10-3, with 8 positions matching TRBD1. Germline-derived CDR1 and CDR2 are ENHRY and SYGVKD. This CDR3 has 15 amino acids. The V and J ends lost 0 bases and 0 bases, in that order; junction bases with no gene match: 0.

The genes are TRBV7-8 and TRBJ1-6; D is ambiguous. The CDR3 is made up of 14 amino acids. V was shortened by 2 bases and J by 10 bases, with 12 bases between the two germline ends. Germline assignment: CDR1 SGHVS and CDR2 FQNEAQ. The chain's CDR3 is CASSLQNQASPLHF. As DNA, the CDR3 is TGTGCCAGCAGCTTACAGAACCAAGCGTCACCCCTCCACTTT.

Turning to this clone: The sample holds other DNA sequences that translate to the same CDR3. The V call is TRBV28, the J call TRBJ2-7; possibly TRBD2 for D (6 bases). V dropped 6 bases and J dropped 3 bases, with 12 bases sitting between them. In germline, CDR1 is MDHEN, CDR2 SYDVKM. There are 13 residues in the CDR3. The CDR3 here is CASSRTGGYEQYF. The CDR3, as DNA: TGTGCCAGCAGCCGAACCGGGGGCTACGAGCAGTACTTC.